The 25 T cell receptor beta chains below all came from one sample that was sequenced in a study of circulating CD8 cells and anti-PD-1 response in melanoma. Each library started from roughly 15 ng of total RNA using the QIAseq Immune Repertoire TCR panel. Each CDR3 protein gets one entry after TCRdb re-called the reads with MiXCR. This repertoire shows about 2,000 distinct CDR3 sequences, less than 8% found once; its top ten account for about 8.1%. From live CD3+CD8+TCRalphabeta+ cells, four PD-1 and/or TIGIT subsets were sorted. The sample here was CD8+ T cells from PBMCs, taken at baseline or after one month of anti-PD-1 therapy (not recorded which). These receptors came from a human donor with melanoma.

The V call is TRBV19, the J call TRBJ1-5; D is perhaps TRBD1 (6 bases). Germline CDR1 and CDR2: LNHDA and SQIVND (reference sequence). Trimming pared 11 bases from V and 2 bases from J, leaving 16 bases between. This CDR3 is 14 amino acids long. CDR3 amino acids: CAGGTSSRNQPQHF. The CDR3 region has the DNA TGTGCCGGGGGGACAAGTTCCCGCAATCAGCCCCAGCATTTT.

Only a few counts were recorded for this clonotype. The V call is TRBV30, the J call TRBJ1-5; D remains unclear. CDR3 size: 12 residues. Germline V gene data show CDR1 as GTSNPN and CDR2 as SVGIG (reference sequence). The ends were cut back, 7 bases at V and 0 bases at J, with 7 bases in the middle. The CDR3 loop reads CAYQDSNQPQHF. DNA for the CDR3: TGTGCCTACCAGGATAGCAATCAGCCCCAGCATTTT.

Note on this clonotype: This may be a read error, as it is one base from a much larger clone. The rearrangement links TRBV24-1 to TRBJ2-7; D is undetermined. V lost 4 bases and J 5 bases, leaving 5 bases between the germline ends. This CDR3 spans 11 amino acids. Germline V lookup: CDR1 KGHDR, CDR2 SFDVKD. CDR3 DNA: TGTGCCACCAGTGAAGGCCACGAGCAGTACTTC. Protein: CATSEGHEQYF.

This clonotype is classed as medium-sized. The chain links TRBV9 to TRBJ2-3; D is perhaps TRBD1 (6 bases). V gave up 3 bases and J gave up 2 bases, with 13 bases separating them. Germline CDR1 SGDLS, CDR2 YYNGEE. The CDR3 extends over 15 amino acids. The CDR3 is CASSGPGHTTDTQYF. DNA of the CDR3: TGTGCCAGCAGCGGACCGGGACACACCACAGATACGCAGTATTTT.

This clonotype qualifies as medium-sized. V gene TRBV2 combines with J gene TRBJ1-4; no clear D. V lost 8 bases, J lost 8 bases, and 12 bases lay in between. Germline V gene data show CDR1 as SNHLY and CDR2 as FYNNEI. The CDR3 loop spans 12 amino acids. The CDR3 DNA follows: TGTGCCAGCCTGGGCGGACGCGAAAAACTGTTTTTT. Its protein product is CASLGGREKLFF.

This clonotype ranks as medium-sized. V is TRBV19 and J is TRBJ2-7; D is ambiguous. The length of the CDR3 is 15 residues. Germline V gives CDR1 LNHDA, CDR2 SQIVND (reference sequence). V shed 5 bases and J shed 2 bases, with 16 bases lying between them. CDR3 DNA: TGTGCCAGTAGTGGTCCGGGCCAGTGGACCTACGAGCAGTACTTC. Translated: CASSGPGQWTYEQYF.

In its sample, this clonotype ranks as medium-sized. The chain combines TRBV19 with TRBJ2-7, with a weak D call TRBD1 (6 bases). The V end lost 5 bases, the J end lost 0 bases, and 14 bases lay between the germline ends. CDR1 is LNHDA, CDR2 SQIVND, per germline (reference sequence). The CDR3 length is 15 residues. The DNA of the CDR3 is TGTGCCAGTAGTCCCGGACAGAAGAGCTCCTACGAGCAGTACTTC. It translates to CASSPGQKSSYEQYF.

This clonotype is medium-sized within its sample. The chain uses TRBV28 and TRBJ1-1, with D uncertain. CDR1 is MDHEN and CDR2 is SYDVKM in the germline V gene. The CDR3 is 12 amino acids. Trimming stripped 8 bases from V and 2 bases from J, with 9 bases between. DNA of the CDR3: TGTGCCAGCTCCGGGATCAACACTGAAGCTTTCTTT. It is translated as CASSGINTEAFF.

The V gene is TRBV9, the J gene TRBJ2-2; the D is unclear. The V end was cut by 4 bases, the J end by 8 bases, with 9 bases between. Per the germline V gene, CDR1 is SGDLS and CDR2 is YYNGEE. This CDR3 is built from 12 residues. The CDR3 bases are TGTGCCAGCAGCACATTTCCAGGGGAGCTGTTTTTT. Translated, it gives CASSTFPGELFF.

V gene TRBV19 combines with J gene TRBJ2-7; 9 bases agree with TRBD1. The CDR3 has 17 residues. V dropped 3 bases and J dropped 2; count of bases not matched to a gene: 11. CDR1 is LNHDA, CDR2 SQIVND, per germline (reference sequence). The CDR3 loop is CASSMVAGQGRTYEQYF. The CDR3, as DNA: TGTGCCAGTAGTATGGTGGCGGGACAGGGTAGGACCTACGAGCAGTACTTC.

J is TRBJ2-7 and V is TRBV27, with TRBD1 matching 7 bases. From germline, CDR1 is MNHEY and CDR2 SMNVEV (reference sequence). V shed 3 bases, J shed 0 bases, and the junction held 5 bases outside the gene matches. The CDR3 totals 15 residues. The CDR3 reads CASSFLGTASYEQYF. The CDR3 DNA is TGTGCCAGCAGTTTTCTTGGGACAGCCTCCTACGAGCAGTACTTC.

In its sample, this clonotype ranks as medium-sized. The genes are TRBV25-1 and TRBJ1-4; D call uncertain. This CDR3 has 12 residues. Germline CDR1 is MGHDK and CDR2 is SYGVNS. Trimming left V 4 bases short and J 16 bases short, with 16 bases between. The CDR3 region has the DNA TGTGCCAGCAGTGCCCCTTTCGGAGGGCCGTTTTTT. This translates into CASSAPFGGPFF.

This clonotype qualifies as medium-sized (0.01 to 0.1%). The gene calls are TRBV5-4 and TRBJ2-3; D not resolved. Trimming removed 2 bases from V and 5 bases from J, with 9 bases in between. Per the germline V gene, CDR1 is SGHNT and CDR2 is YYREEE (reference sequence). This CDR3 is built from 13 residues. The CDR3 bases are TGTGCCAGCAGCTTTAGGCTGGGAGATACGCAGTATTTT. Its translation: CASSFRLGDTQYF.

By its share, this clonotype is medium-sized. This chain links TRBV28 with TRBJ2-2; D not resolved. CDR3 length equals 14 residues. V dropped 6 bases and J dropped 0 bases, with 8 bases sitting between them. The germline V gene encodes CDR1 MDHEN and CDR2 SYDVKM. In DNA, the CDR3 is TGTGCCAGCAGCCCAGCGACGAACACCGGGGAGCTGTTTTTT. It is translated as CASSPATNTGELFF. Combining the CDR3 with reference TRBV28 and TRBJ2-2 gives the whole variable domain DVKVTQSSRYLVKRTGEKVFLECVQDMDHENMFWYRQDPGLGLRLIYFSYDVKMKEKGDIPEGYSVSREKKERFSLILESASTNQTSMYLCASSPATNTGELFFGEGSRLTVL.

This clonotype is medium-sized in the sample. This chain joins TRBV6-5 and TRBJ1-1; D remains ambiguous. Trimming removed 0 bases at V and 1 base at J, with 12 bases between. Per the germline V gene, CDR1 is MNHEY and CDR2 is SVGAGI. CDR3 length: 16 amino acids. The CDR3 is CASSYSSNTQNTEAFF. For the CDR3, the DNA is TGTGCCAGCAGTTACTCGTCCAACACCCAGAACACTGAAGCTTTCTTT.

By share, this clonotype ranks as medium-sized (0.01 to 0.1%). The chain joins TRBV20-1 to TRBJ2-3, with TRBD2 matching 9 bases. After removal of 0 bases from V and 1 base from J, the junction contained 14 bases not matched to a gene. From germline, CDR1 is DFQATT and CDR2 SNEGSKA (reference sequence). This CDR3 spans 19 amino acids. CDR3 coding DNA: TGCAGTGCTAGAGATAGTGGCGGGGGGGTCTTTATACGCACAGATACGCAGTATTTT. It encodes CSARDSGGGVFIRTDTQYF.

This clonotype is medium-sized within its sample. This chain connects TRBV25-1 to TRBJ1-1; D is possibly TRBD1 (6 bases). The CDR3 loop spans 13 amino acids. Germline CDR1 and CDR2: MGHDK and SYGVNS. V was cut by 7 bases and J by 5 bases, with 14 bases left in between. CDR3 amino acids: CASTPGALTEAFF. The CDR3 DNA reads TGTGCCAGCACCCCGGGGGCGTTGACTGAAGCTTTCTTT.

Only one count was recorded for this clonotype. This CDR3 is CASSLPGLEETQYF. The DNA for the CDR3 is TGTGCCAGCAGCTTGCCGGGACTAGAGGAGACCCAGTACTTC. The chain has TRBV5-4 and TRBJ2-5, with 8 bases aligning to TRBD2. After removal of 1 base from V and 5 bases from J, the junction contained 4 bases not matched to a gene. This CDR3 is 14 amino acids long. The germline V gene encodes CDR1 SGHNT and CDR2 YYREEE (reference sequence).

V usage is TRBV19 and J usage is TRBJ1-1; 7 bases fit TRBD1. In germline, CDR1 is LNHDA, CDR2 SQIVND (reference sequence). The CDR3 consists of 11 residues. With 8 bases clipped from V and 5 bases from J, the junction kept 2 bases outside the gene matches. In DNA, the CDR3 is TGTGCCAGTTTGACAGGGACTGAAGCTTTCTTT. It translates to CASLTGTEAFF.

This clonotype was seen a few times. The rearrangement joins TRBV5-6 to TRBJ2-5; 10 bases are a match to TRBD2. The CDR3 has 15 amino acids. The V and J ends lost 6 bases and 4 bases, in that order; junction bases with no gene match: 9. The germline gives CDR1 SGHDT, CDR2 YYEEEE. The CDR3 region is CASTQGLAGVETQYF. DNA of the CDR3: TGTGCCAGCACCCAAGGGCTAGCGGGAGTAGAGACCCAGTACTTC.

A word on this clonotype: A much larger clone sits a single nucleotide away, making a read error possible. The genes are TRBV9 and TRBJ2-7, with unresolved D. The CDR3 has 12 residues. Germline V gives CDR1 SGDLS, CDR2 YYNGEE. V lost 3 bases, J lost 2 bases, and 6 bases lay in between. The DNA for the CDR3 is TGTGCCAGCAGCGATCCTCCCTACGAGCAGTACTTC. It encodes CASSDPPYEQYF.

DNA of the CDR3: TGTGCCAGTAGTGAACCCCTCCGGGACAGGAAAGAGACCCAGTACTTC. Translation gives CASSEPLRDRKETQYF. The V and J genes are TRBV19 and TRBJ2-5, with 8 bases identical to TRBD1. J gave up 3 bases and V 5 bases, and 11 bases lay outside the gene matches. Germline CDR1 and CDR2: LNHDA and SQIVND (reference sequence). The CDR3 is made up of 16 amino acids.

By share of the sample, this clonotype is medium-sized. DNA for the CDR3: TGTGCCAGCAGCGTAGCTCAGAGCTCCTACGAGCAGTACTTC. It translates to CASSVAQSSYEQYF. The chain links TRBV9 to TRBJ2-7; D is ambiguous. The germline CDR1 and CDR2 sequences are SGDLS and YYNGEE. The length of the CDR3 is 14 residues. V was cut by 0 bases and J by 0 bases, with 7 bases left in between.

In its sample, this clonotype is large. This sequence joins TRBV24-1 and TRBJ2-5; 10 bases align to TRBD2. After removal of 9 bases from V and 3 bases from J, the junction contained 6 bases not matched to a gene. Germline CDR1 reads KGHDR; CDR2 reads SFDVKD. CDR3 length: 14 residues. Here the CDR3 reads CATGPSGGEETQYF. The CDR3, as DNA: TGTGCCACCGGGCCTAGCGGGGGAGAAGAGACCCAGTACTTC.

This clonotype was seen more than once but under ten times. At one of its ends the junction is not consistent with the germline gene, which may arise from a read error. This chain links TRBV30 with TRBJ1-1, with D unresolved. Germline-derived CDR1 and CDR2 are GTSNPN and SVGIG (reference sequence). The CDR3 has 14 residues. DNA of the CDR3: TGTGCCTGGAGTCCCGGAGAGAGTCACACTGAAGCTTGCTTT. Translating gives CAWSPGESHTEACF. Looking up the rest from reference TRBV30 and TRBJ1-1 gives the full variable domain: SQTIHQWPATLVQPVGSPLSLECTVEGTSNPNLYWYRQAAGRGLQLLFYSVGIGQISSEVPQNLSASRPQDRQFILSSKKLLLSDSGFYLCAWSPGESHTEACFGQGTRLTVV.